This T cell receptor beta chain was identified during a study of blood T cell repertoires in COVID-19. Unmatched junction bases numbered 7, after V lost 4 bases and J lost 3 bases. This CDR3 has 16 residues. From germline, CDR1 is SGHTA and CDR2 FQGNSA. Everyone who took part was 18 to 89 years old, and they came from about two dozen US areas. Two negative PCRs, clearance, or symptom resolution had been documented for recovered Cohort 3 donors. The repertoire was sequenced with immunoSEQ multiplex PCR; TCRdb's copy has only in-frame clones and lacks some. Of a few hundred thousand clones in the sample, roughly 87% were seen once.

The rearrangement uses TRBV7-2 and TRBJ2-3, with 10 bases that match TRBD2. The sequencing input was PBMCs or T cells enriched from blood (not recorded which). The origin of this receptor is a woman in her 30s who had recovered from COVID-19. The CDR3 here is CASSSPLAGVTDTQYF. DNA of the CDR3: TGTGCCAGCAGCTCCCCCCTAGCGGGGGTGACAGATACGCAGTATTTT.